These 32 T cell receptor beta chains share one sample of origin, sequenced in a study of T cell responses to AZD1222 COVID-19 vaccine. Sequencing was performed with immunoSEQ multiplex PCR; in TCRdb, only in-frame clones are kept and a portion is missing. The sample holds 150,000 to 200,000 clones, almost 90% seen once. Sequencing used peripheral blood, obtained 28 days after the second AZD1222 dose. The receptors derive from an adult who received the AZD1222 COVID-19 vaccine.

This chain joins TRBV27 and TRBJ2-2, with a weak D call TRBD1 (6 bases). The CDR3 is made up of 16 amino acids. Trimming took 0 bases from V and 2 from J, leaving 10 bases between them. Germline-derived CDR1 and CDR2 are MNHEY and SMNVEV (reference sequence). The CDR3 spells CASSLSGTPNTGELFF. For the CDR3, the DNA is TGTGCCAGCAGTTTATCGGGGACACCTAACACCGGGGAGCTGTTTTTT.

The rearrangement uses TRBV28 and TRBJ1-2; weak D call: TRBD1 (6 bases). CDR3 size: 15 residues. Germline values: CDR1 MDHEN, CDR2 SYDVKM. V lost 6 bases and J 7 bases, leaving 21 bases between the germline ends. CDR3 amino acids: CASRPPETGTRGYTF. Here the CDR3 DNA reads TGTGCCAGCAGGCCTCCCGAGACAGGAACTCGTGGCTACACCTTC.

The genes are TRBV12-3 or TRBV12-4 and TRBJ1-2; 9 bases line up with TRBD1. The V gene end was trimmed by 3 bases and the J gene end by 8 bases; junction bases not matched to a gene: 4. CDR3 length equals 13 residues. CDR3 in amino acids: CASSLGQGGGYTF. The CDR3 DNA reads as TGTGCCAGCAGTTTGGGACAGGGTGGCGGCTACACCTTC.

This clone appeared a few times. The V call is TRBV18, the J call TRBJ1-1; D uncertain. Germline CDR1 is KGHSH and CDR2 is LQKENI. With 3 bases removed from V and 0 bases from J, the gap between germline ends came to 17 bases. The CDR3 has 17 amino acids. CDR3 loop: CASSPLGRNLMNTEAFF. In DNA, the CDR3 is TGTGCCAGCTCACCCCTCGGGAGAAACCTGATGAACACTGAAGCTTTCTTT.

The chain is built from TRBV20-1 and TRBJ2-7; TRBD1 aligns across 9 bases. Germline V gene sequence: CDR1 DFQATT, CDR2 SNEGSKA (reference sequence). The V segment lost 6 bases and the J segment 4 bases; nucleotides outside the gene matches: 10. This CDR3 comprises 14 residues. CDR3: CSASTGQGLYEQYF. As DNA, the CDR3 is TGCAGTGCCAGTACTGGACAGGGGTTATACGAGCAGTACTTC.

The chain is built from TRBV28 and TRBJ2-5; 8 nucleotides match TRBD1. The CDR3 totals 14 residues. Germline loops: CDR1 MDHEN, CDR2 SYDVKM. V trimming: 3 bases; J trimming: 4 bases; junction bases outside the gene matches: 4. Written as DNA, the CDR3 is TGTGCCAGCAGTTTCGACAGGGGACGAGAGACCCAGTACTTC. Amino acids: CASSFDRGRETQYF.

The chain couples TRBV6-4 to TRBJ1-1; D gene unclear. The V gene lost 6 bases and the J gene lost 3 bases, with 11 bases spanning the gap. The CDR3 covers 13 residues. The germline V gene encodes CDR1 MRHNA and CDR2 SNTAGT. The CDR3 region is CASRRAQDTEAFF. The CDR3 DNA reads TGTGCCAGCAGGAGGGCGCAGGACACTGAAGCTTTCTTT.

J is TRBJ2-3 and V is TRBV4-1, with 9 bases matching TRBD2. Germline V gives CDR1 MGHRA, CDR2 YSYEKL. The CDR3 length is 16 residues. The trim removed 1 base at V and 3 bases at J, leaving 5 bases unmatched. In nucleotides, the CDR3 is TGCGCCAGCAGCCAAGTGCAGCGGGGGGTTACAGATACGCAGTATTTT. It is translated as CASSQVQRGVTDTQYF.

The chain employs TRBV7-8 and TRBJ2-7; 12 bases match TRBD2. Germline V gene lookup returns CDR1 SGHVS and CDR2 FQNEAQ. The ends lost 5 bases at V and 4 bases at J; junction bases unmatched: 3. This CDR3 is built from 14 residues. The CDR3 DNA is TGTGCCAGCAGCAGGACTAGCGGGGTTTACGAGCAGTACTTC. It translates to CASSRTSGVYEQYF.

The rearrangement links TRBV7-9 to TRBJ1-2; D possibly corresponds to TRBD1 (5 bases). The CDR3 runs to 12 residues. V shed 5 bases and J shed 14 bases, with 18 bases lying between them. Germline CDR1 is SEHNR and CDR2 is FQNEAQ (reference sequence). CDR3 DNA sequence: TGTGCCAGCAGCGAAACTCTAGGGGATCGGACCTTC. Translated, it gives CASSETLGDRTF.

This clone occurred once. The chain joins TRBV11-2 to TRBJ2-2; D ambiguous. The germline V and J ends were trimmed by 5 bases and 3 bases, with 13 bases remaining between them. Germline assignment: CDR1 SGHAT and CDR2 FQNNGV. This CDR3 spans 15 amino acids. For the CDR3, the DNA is TGTGCCAGCAGCCCTGACCGATCTCACACCGGGGAGCTGTTTTTT. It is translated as CASSPDRSHTGELFF.

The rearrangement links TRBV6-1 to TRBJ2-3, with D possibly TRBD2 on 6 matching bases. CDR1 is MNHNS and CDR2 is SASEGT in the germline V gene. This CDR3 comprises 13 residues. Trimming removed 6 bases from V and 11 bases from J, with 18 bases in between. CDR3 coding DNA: TGTGCCAGCAGGGGACTCGACCTGGCTGGGCAGTATTTT. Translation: CASRGLDLAGQYF.

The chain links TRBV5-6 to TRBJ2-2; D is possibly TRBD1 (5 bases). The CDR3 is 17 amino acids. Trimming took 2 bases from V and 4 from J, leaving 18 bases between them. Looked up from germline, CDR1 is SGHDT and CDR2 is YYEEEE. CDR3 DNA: TGTGCCAGCAGCTTACCTACTCGACAGACGACCACCGGGGAGCTGTTTTTT. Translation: CASSLPTRQTTTGELFF.

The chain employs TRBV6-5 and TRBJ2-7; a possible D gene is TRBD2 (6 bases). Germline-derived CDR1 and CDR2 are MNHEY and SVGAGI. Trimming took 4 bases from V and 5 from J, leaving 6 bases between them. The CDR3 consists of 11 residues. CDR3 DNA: TGTGCCAGCAGTTGGGGGGACGAGCAGTACTTC. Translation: CASSWGDEQYF.

In DNA, the CDR3 is TGTGCCAGCAGTCCAGGGTTCGATAATTCACCCCTCCACTTT. Amino acid sequence: CASSPGFDNSPLHF. The rearrangement links TRBV7-8 to TRBJ1-6; D perhaps matches TRBD1 (5 bases). The germline V and J ends were trimmed by 6 bases and 5 bases, with 11 bases remaining between them. Per germline, CDR1 SGHVS and CDR2 FQNEAQ. The CDR3 spans 14 residues.

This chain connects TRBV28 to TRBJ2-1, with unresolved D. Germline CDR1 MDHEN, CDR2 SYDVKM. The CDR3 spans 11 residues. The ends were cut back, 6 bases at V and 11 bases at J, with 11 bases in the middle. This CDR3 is CASRAARQQFF. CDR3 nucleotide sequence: TGTGCCAGCAGGGCAGCGCGCCAGCAGTTCTTC.

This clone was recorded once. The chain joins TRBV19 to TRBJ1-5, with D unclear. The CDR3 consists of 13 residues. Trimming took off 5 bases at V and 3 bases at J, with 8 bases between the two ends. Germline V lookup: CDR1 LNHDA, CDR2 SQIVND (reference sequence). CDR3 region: CASSEQNNQPQHF. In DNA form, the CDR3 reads TGTGCCAGTAGTGAGCAGAACAATCAGCCCCAGCATTTT.

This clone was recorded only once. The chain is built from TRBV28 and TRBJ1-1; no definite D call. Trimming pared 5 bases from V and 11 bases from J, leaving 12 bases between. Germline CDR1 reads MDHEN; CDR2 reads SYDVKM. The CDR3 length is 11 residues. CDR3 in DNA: TGTGCCAGCAGTGACCCGGCCCGCGCTTTCTTT. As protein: CASSDPARAFF.

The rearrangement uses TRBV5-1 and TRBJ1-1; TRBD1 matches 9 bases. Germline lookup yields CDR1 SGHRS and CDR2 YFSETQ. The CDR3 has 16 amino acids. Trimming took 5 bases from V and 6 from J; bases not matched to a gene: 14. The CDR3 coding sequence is TGCGCCAGCAGATTACAGGGGGCCACGCCCGGCTCTGAAGCTTTCTTT. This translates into CASRLQGATPGSEAFF.

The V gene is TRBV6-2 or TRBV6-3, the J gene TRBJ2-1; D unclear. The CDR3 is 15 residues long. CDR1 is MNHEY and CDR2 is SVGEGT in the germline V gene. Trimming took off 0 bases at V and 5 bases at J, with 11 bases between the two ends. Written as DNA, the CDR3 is TGTGCCAGCAGTTACTCCGACCGTAGGAACAATGAGCAGTTCTTC. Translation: CASSYSDRRNNEQFF.

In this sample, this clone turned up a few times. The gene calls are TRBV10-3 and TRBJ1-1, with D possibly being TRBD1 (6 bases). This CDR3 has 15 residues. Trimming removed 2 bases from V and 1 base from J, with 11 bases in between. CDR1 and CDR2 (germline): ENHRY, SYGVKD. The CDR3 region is CAISELTTGNTEAFF. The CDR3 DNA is TGTGCCATCAGTGAGCTGACGACAGGGAACACTGAAGCTTTCTTT.

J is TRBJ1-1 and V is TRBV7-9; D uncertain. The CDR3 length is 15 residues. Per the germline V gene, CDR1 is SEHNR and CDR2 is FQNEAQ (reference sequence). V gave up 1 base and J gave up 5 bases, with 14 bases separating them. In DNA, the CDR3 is TGTGCCAGCAGCTTAGGGACCATGAAGGGTACTGAAGCTTTCTTT. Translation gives CASSLGTMKGTEAFF.

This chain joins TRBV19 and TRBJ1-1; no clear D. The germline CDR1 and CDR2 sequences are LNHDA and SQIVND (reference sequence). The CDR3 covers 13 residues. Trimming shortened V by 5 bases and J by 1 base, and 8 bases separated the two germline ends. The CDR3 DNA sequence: TGTGCCAGTAGTCACAAGTGGAACACTGAAGCTTTCTTT. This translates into CASSHKWNTEAFF.

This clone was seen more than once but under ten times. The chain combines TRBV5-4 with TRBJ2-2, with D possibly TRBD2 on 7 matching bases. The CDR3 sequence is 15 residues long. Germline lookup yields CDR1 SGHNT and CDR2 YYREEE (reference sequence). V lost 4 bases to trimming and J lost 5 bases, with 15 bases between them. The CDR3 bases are TGTGCCAGCAGCCCGGAGGGGGGGCTTACCGGGGAGCTGTTTTTT. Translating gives CASSPEGGLTGELFF.

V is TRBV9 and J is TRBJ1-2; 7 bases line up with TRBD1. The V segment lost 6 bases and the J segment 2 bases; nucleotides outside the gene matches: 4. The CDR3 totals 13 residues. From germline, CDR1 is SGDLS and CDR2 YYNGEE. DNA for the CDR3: TGTGCCAGCACCGCGACAGGGAACTATGGCTACACCTTC. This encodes CASTATGNYGYTF.

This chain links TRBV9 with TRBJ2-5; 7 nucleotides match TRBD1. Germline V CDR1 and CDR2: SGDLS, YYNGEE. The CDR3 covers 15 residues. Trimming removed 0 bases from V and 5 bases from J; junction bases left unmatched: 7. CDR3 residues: CASSVAEGAGETQYF. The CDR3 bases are TGTGCCAGCAGCGTAGCCGAGGGGGCGGGCGAGACCCAGTACTTC.

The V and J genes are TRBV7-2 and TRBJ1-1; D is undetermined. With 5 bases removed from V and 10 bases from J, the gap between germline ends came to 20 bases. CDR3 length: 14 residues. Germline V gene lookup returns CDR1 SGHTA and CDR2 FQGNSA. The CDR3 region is CASSVSPWASGAFF. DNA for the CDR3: TGTGCCAGCAGCGTGTCACCATGGGCCTCGGGAGCTTTCTTT.

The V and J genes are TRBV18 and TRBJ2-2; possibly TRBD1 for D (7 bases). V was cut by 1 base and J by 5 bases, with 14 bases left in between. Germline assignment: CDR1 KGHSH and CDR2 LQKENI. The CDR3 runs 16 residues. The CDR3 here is CASSPRRDSNTGELFF. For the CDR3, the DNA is TGTGCCAGCTCACCACGGCGGGACAGCAATACCGGGGAGCTGTTTTTT.

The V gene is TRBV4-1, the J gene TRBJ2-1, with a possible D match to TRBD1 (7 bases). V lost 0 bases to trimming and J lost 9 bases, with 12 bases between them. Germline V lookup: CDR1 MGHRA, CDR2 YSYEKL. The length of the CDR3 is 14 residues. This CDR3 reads CASSQDRQGGEQFF. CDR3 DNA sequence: TGCGCCAGCAGCCAAGACCGGCAGGGGGGTGAGCAGTTCTTC.

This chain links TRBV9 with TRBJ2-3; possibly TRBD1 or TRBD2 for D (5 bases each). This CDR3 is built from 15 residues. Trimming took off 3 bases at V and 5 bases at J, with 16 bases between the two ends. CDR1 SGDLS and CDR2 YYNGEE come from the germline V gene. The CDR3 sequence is CASSGDVNSRDTQYF. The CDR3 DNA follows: TGTGCCAGCAGCGGGGACGTGAATTCGAGAGATACGCAGTATTTT.

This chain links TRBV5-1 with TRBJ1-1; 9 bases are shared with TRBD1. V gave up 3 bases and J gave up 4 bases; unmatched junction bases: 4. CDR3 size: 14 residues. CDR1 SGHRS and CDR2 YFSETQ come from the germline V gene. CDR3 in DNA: TGCGCCAGCAGCTACTCGACAGGGGGCACTGAAGCTTTCTTT. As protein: CASSYSTGGTEAFF. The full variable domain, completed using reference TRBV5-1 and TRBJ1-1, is KAGVTQTPRYLIKTRGQQVTLSCSPISGHRSVSWYQQTPGQGLQFLFEYFSETQRNKGNFPGRFSGRQFSNSRSEMNVSTLELGDSALYLCASSYSTGGTEAFFGQGTRLTVV.

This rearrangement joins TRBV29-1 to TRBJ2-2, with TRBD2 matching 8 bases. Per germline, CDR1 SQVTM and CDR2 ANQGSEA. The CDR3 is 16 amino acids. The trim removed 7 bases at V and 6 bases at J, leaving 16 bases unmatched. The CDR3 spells CSASNPGLGVSGELFF. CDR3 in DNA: TGCAGCGCCTCGAACCCGGGACTAGGGGTTTCCGGGGAGCTGTTTTTT.